This is a list of T cell receptor beta chains from one sample in a study of blood T cell repertoires in COVID-19. Profiled with immunoSEQ multiplex PCR; TCRdb holds only in-frame clones, not every one. Counted here are about 240,000 clones, roughly 90% occurring once; the ten biggest clones make up under 6.5%. Sequenced material: peripheral blood. The origin of the receptors is a man aged 55 to 70 with acute or convalescent COVID-19. Each CDR3 is given with its conserved first and last residue. D genes are given only for firm matches. For some rows the clone size is stated as once, few or many, or as a class when expanded; others skip it.

once | TRBJ2-3 | - | TRBV10-3 | TGTGCCATCAGTGCTAGCGTAGAGACAGATACGCAGTATTTT | CAISASVETDTQYF
few | TRBJ2-2 | TRBD1 | TRBV6-5 | TGTGCCAGCAGTTACGGACAGGGGGGAGGTACCGGGGAGCTGTTTTTT | CASSYGQGGGTGELFF
- | TRBJ1-5 | - | TRBV4-3 | TGCGCCAGCAGCCAAGAGTTAGCAGGGGTGAATCAGCCCCAGCATTTT | CASSQELAGVNQPQHF
- | TRBJ1-1 | - | TRBV5-1 | TGCGCCAGCAGCCCATCAACAGTGAACACTGAAGCTTTCTTT | CASSPSTVNTEAFF
- | TRBJ2-3 | - | TRBV12-3/TRBV12-4 | TGTGCCAGCAGTGTAGATCGGGTGGAGTATTTT | CASSVDRVEYF
- | TRBJ2-7 | - | TRBV19 | TGTGCCAGTAGTATATCCCTGCGAAGCACCGGGGGTTACGAGCAGTACTTC | CASSISLRSTGGYEQYF
- | TRBJ2-1 | - | TRBV11-3 | TGTGCCAGCAGTTTACCCAGGGGCGATTACAATGAGCAGTTCTTC | CASSLPRGDYNEQFF
- | TRBJ1-2 | - | TRBV9 | TGTGCCAGCAGCGCTAGTGGCGCTGGCGGCTACACCTTC | CASSASGAGGYTF
- | TRBJ1-2 | TRBD1 | TRBV19 | TGTGCCAGCTGCACTAACGAGGACAGGGCGATTAGCGGCTACACCTTC | CASCTNEDRAISGYTF
once | TRBJ1-5 | - | TRBV19 | TGTGCCAGTAGTACTCAGAATAGCAATCAGCCCCAGCATTTT | CASSTQNSNQPQHF
few | TRBJ2-7 | - | TRBV5-1 | TGCGCCAGCAGCAGCACGGGGAACTACGAGCAGTACTTC | CASSSTGNYEQYF
- | TRBJ2-5 | - | TRBV19 | TGTGCCAGTAGTATTGCCGACAACCAAGAGACCCAGTACTTC | CASSIADNQETQYF
- | TRBJ1-3 | - | TRBV19 | TGTGCCAGTAGTTCGCGGACGGGAGTTTCTGGAAACACCATATATTTT | CASSSRTGVSGNTIYF
once | TRBJ2-5 | TRBD1 | TRBV5-1 | TGCGCCAGCAGCTACGGTCAGACAGGGCAAGAGACCCAGTACTTC | CASSYGQTGQETQYF
once | TRBJ2-7 | - | TRBV18 | TGTGCCAGCTCACCGAGCGGAACCTACGAGCAGTACTTC | CASSPSGTYEQYF
- | TRBJ1-1 | TRBD1 | TRBV19 | TGTGCCAGTAGTGGACAGGGCTACACTGAAGCTTTCTTT | CASSGQGYTEAFF
- | TRBJ1-1 | TRBD1 | TRBV6-5 | TGTGCCAGCAGCCCGGGACAGCTCATGAACACTGAAGCTTTCTTT | CASSPGQLMNTEAFF
- | TRBJ2-3 | - | TRBV29-1 | TGCAGCGTTGAAGATCGACGGCGGGGAATCACAGATACGCAGTATTTT | CSVEDRRRGITDTQYF
- | TRBJ2-7 | TRBD2 | TRBV6-2/TRBV6-3 | TGTGCCAGCAGTTCTCCTAGCGGGAAAATCCCGTGGGAGCAGTACTTC | CASSSPSGKIPWEQYF
- | TRBJ2-3 | - | TRBV5-4 | TGTGCCAGCAGCTTGGCCCCTACTAGCACAGATACGCAGTATTTT | CASSLAPTSTDTQYF
- | TRBJ1-3 | - | TRBV30 | TGTGCCTGGAGTGAGCGGGGAAGTGGAAACACCATATATTTT | CAWSERGSGNTIYF
- | TRBJ2-7 | TRBD2 | TRBV27 | TGTGCCAGCAGTACCACGGGACTAGCGGGAGGTATAGGCTACGAGCAGTACTTC | CASSTTGLAGGIGYEQYF
- | TRBJ1-4 | TRBD1 | TRBV5-1 | TGCGCCAGCAGCCCACGTCTGACAGGGGATGCTGGGGGTGAAAAACTGTTTTTT | CASSPRLTGDAGGEKLFF
- | TRBJ2-6 | TRBD1 | TRBV7-8 | TGTGCCAGCAGCTTAGTGCGGTTTGACAGGGTGGGAACTGGGGCCAACGTCCTGACTTTC | CASSLVRFDRVGTGANVLTF
- | TRBJ1-1 | - | TRBV19 | TGTGCCAGTAGTACGACAGGCCCCAGGGACACTGAAGCTTTCTTT | CASSTTGPRDTEAFF
- | TRBJ2-1 | TRBD2 | TRBV27 | TGTGCCAGCAGTCCCTTCGCGGGAGTGGGGAATGAGCAGTTCTTC | CASSPFAGVGNEQFF